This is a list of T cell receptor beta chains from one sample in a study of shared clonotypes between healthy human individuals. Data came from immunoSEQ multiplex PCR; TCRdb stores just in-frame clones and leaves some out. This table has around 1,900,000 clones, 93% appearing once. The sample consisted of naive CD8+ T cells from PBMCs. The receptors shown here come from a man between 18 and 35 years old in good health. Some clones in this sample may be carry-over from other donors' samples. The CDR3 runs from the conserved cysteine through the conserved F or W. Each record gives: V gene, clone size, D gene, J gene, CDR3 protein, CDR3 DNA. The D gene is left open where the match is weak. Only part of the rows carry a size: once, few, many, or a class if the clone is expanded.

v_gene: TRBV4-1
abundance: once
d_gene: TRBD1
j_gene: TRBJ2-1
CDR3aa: CASSQVGTGINEQFF
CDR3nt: TGCGCCAGCAGCCAAGTGGGGACAGGGATTAATGAGCAGTTCTTC

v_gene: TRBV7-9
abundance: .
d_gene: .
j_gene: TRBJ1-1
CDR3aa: CASSLLRQGLEGTEAFF
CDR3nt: TGTGCCAGCAGCTTACTTAGGCAGGGGCTCGAGGGCACTGAAGCTTTCTTT

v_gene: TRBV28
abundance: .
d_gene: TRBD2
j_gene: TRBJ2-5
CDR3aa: CASSPRLAGAAGHF
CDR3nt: TGTGCCAGCAGCCCGAGGCTAGCGGGAGCGGCCGGGCACTTC

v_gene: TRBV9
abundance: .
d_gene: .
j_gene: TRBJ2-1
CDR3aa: CASSEEGGQLYNEQFF
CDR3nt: TGTGCCAGCAGCGAGGAGGGGGGACAGTTATACAATGAGCAGTTCTTC

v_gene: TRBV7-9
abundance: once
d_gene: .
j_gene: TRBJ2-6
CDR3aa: CASIPPGPRTGANVLTF
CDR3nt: TGTGCCAGCATCCCCCCAGGGCCTCGGACTGGGGCCAACGTCCTGACTTTC

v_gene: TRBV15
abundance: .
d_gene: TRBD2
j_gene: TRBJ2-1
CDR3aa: CATSSGIYNEQFF
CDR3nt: TGTGCCACCAGTAGCGGGATTTACAATGAGCAGTTCTTC

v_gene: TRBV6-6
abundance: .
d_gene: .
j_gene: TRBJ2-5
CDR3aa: CASSYSFTETQYF
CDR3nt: TGTGCCAGCAGTTACTCTTTTACGGAGACCCAGTACTTC

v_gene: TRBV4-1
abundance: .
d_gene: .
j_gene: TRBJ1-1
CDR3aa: CASSQVLQATTPEAFF
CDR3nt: TGCGCCAGCAGCCAAGTTCTCCAGGCAACAACGCCTGAAGCTTTCTTT

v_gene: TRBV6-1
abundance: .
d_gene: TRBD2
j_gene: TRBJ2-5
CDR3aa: CASSVRLAGGQETQYF
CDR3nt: TGTGCCAGCAGTGTAAGACTAGCGGGAGGCCAAGAGACCCAGTACTTC

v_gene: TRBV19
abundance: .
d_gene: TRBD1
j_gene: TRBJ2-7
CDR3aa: CASSRGTGTSYEQYF
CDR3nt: TGTGCCAGTAGTAGAGGGACAGGGACCTCCTACGAGCAGTACTTC

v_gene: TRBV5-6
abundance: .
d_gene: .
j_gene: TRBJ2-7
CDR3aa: CASSLRRFSYEQYF
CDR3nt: TGTGCCAGCAGCTTGCGCAGGTTCTCCTACGAGCAGTACTTC

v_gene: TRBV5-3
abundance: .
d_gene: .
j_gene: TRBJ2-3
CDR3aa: CARSGPEARTDTQYF
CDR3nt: TGTGCCAGAAGCGGGCCGGAGGCACGGACAGATACGCAGTATTTT

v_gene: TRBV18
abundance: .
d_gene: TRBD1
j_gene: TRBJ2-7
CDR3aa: CASSRTGRNEQYF
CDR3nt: TGTGCCAGCTCACGGACAGGACGAAACGAGCAGTACTTC

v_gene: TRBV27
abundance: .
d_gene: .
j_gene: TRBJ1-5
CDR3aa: CASSLGRGGNQPQHF
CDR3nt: TGTGCCAGCAGTCTGGGACGGGGGGGCAATCAGCCCCAGCATTTT

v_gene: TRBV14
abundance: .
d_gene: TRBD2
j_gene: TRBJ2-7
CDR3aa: CASSLGTSGIKPYEQYF
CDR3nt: TGTGCCAGCAGCCTTGGGACTAGCGGTATTAAACCCTACGAGCAGTACTTC

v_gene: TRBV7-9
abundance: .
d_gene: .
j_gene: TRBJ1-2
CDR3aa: CASSIFDRNGYTF
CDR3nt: TGTGCCAGCAGCATCTTCGACAGGAATGGCTACACCTTC

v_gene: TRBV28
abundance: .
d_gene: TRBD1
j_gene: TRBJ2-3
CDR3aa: CASSQWTGPPADTQYF
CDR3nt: TGTGCCAGCAGTCAGTGGACAGGCCCCCCCGCAGATACGCAGTATTTT

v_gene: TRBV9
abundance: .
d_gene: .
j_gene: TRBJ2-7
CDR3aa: CASSTLTGGEQYF
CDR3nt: TGTGCCAGCAGCACCCTGACAGGAGGGGAGCAGTACTTC

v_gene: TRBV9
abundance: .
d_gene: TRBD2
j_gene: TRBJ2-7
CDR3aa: CASSPGTSSYEQYF
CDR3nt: TGTGCCAGCAGCCCCGGGACTAGCTCCTACGAGCAGTACTTC

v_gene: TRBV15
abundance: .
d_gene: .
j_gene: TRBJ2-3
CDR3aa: CATRDSSTDTQYF
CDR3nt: TGTGCCACCAGGGACAGCTCCACAGATACGCAGTATTTT

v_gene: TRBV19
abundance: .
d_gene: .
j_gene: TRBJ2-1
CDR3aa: CASSITGSVHNEQFF
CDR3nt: TGTGCCAGTAGTATTACCGGGAGCGTACACAATGAGCAGTTCTTC

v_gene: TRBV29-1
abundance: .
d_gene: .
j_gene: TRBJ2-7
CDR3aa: CSVGTIGSYEQYF
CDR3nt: TGCAGCGTTGGGACAATTGGCTCCTACGAGCAGTACTTC

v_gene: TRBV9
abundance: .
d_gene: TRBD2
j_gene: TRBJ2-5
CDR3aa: CASSVGLAGEQETQYF
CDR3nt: TGTGCCAGCAGCGTAGGACTAGCGGGTGAACAAGAGACCCAGTACTTC

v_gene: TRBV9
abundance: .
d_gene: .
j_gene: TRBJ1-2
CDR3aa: CASSVWVNYGYTF
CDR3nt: TGTGCCAGCAGCGTATGGGTTAACTATGGCTACACCTTC

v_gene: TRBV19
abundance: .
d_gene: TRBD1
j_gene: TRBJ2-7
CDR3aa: CASRVRDSPYEQYF
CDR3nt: TGTGCCAGTAGGGTCCGGGACAGTCCCTACGAGCAGTACTTC

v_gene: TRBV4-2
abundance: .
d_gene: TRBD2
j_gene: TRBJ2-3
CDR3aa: CASSQELAGERPDTQYF
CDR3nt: TGTGCCAGCAGCCAAGAACTAGCGGGAGAGAGGCCAGATACGCAGTATTTT

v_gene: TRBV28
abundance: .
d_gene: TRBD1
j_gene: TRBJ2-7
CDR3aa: CASSQPGQPYEQYF
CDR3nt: TGTGCCAGCAGTCAACCGGGACAGCCCTACGAGCAGTACTTC

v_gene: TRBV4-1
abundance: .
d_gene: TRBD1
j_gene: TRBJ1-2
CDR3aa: CASSQDDRARYGYTF
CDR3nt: TGCGCCAGCAGCCAAGATGACAGGGCTCGCTATGGCTACACCTTC

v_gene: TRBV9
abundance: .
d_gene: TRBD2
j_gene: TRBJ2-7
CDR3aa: CASSPGGTNYEQYF
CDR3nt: TGTGCCAGCAGCCCCGGGGGGACCAACTACGAGCAGTACTTC

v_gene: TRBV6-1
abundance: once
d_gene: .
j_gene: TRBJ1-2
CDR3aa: CASRLTGYGYTF
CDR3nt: TGTGCCAGCAGACTCACAGGGTACGGCTACACCTTC

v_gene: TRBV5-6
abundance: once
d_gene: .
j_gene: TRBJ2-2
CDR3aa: CASSYRVADGELFF
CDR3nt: TGTGCCAGCAGCTACCGGGTTGCCGACGGGGAGCTGTTTTTT

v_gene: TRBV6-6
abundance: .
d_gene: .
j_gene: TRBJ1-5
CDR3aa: CASTLWDSNQPQHF
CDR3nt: TGTGCCAGCACCCTATGGGATAGCAATCAGCCCCAGCATTTT

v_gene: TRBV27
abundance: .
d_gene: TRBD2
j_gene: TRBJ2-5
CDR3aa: CASWGGTQYF
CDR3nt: TGTGCCAGCTGGGGGGGGACCCAGTACTTC